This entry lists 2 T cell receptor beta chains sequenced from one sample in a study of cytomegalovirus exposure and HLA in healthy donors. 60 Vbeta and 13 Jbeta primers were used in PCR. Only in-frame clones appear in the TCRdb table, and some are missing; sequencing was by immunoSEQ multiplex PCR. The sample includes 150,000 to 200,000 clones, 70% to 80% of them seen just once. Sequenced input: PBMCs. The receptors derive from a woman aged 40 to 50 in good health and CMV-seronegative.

In nucleotides, the CDR3 is TGTGCCAGCAGTTCCATTGGGACAGGACCCTCTGAAGCTTTCTTT. This translates into CASSSIGTGPSEAFF. The J gene is TRBJ1-1, the V gene TRBV27, with 8 bases aligning to TRBD1. Germline V gives CDR1 MNHEY, CDR2 SMNVEV (reference sequence). Trimming removed 4 bases from V and 6 bases from J; junction bases left unmatched: 10. The length of the CDR3 is 15 residues.

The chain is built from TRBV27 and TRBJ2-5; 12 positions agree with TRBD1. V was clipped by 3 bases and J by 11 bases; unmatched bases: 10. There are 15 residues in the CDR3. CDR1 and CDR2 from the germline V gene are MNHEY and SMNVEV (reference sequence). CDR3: CASSLPGQGAGEQYF. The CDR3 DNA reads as TGTGCCAGCAGTTTGCCGGGACAGGGGGCCGGAGAGCAGTACTTC.